Shown below are 9 T cell receptor beta chains from a single sample sequenced in a study of blood T cell repertoires in COVID-19. Method: immunoSEQ multiplex PCR; TCRdb's copy keeps in-frame clones and lacks some. The sample includes about 250,000 clones, about 86% seen only once; the top ten take 4% to 5.5%. Source material: peripheral blood. The receptors stem from a man aged 50-59 years with active or convalescent COVID-19.

This clone was counted only a few times. This sample includes further DNA sequences coding for the same CDR3. The gene calls are TRBV12-3 or TRBV12-4 and TRBJ1-1; a possible D gene is TRBD1 (6 bases). V was pared by 3 bases and J by 5 bases, with 7 bases between. The CDR3 extends over 12 amino acids. CDR3 loop: CASSFRGTEAFF. CDR3 DNA: TGTGCCAGCAGTTTTAGGGGGACTGAAGCTTTCTTT.

The chain is built from TRBV30 and TRBJ2-1; tentatively, D is TRBD1 (5 bases). There are 13 residues in the CDR3. Germline CDR1 reads GTSNPN; CDR2 reads SVGIG (reference sequence). Trimming stripped 0 bases from V and 7 bases from J, with 10 bases between. In DNA form, the CDR3 reads TGTGCCTGGAGTGTTCGCAGGGATAATGAGCAGTTCTTC. Translated, it gives CAWSVRRDNEQFF.

V is TRBV6-1 and J is TRBJ2-1; possibly TRBD1 for D (5 bases). The V end lost 0 bases, the J end lost 7 bases, and 16 bases lay between the germline ends. Germline lookup yields CDR1 MNHNS and CDR2 SASEGT. The CDR3 totals 16 residues. The DNA of the CDR3 is TGTGCCAGCAGTGAAGCGGCCGGAAGGGGTCGTAATGAGCAGTTCTTC. Protein product: CASSEAAGRGRNEQFF.

V and J are TRBV5-1 and TRBJ1-2; the match to TRBD1 covers 11 bases. V shed 10 bases and J 2 bases; nucleotides not matched to a gene: 7. The CDR3 has 14 amino acids. Per germline, CDR1 SGHRS and CDR2 YFSETQ. The CDR3 here is CARRGTGGNYGYTF. The DNA of the CDR3 is TGCGCCCGGCGGGGGACAGGGGGAAACTATGGCTACACCTTC.

This clone was found a few times. The rearrangement uses TRBV19 and TRBJ2-4; TRBD1 matches at 9 bases. The CDR3 is 14 residues long. The germline V gene has CDR1 LNHDA and CDR2 SQIVND (reference sequence). J lost 7 bases, V lost 4 bases, and 5 bases had no gene match. The CDR3 DNA reads as TGTGCCAGTAGTAGGACAGGGGTAGCGAACATTCAGTACTTC. Its protein is CASSRTGVANIQYF.

The rearrangement uses TRBV6-6 and TRBJ2-6; a weak D match, TRBD2 (5 bases). The CDR3 has 14 amino acids. CDR1 is MNHNY, CDR2 SVGAGI, per germline (reference sequence). V was pared by 6 bases and J by 0 bases, with 6 bases between. In DNA form, the CDR3 reads TGTGCCAGCAGACGGGGCTCTGGGGCCAACGTCCTGACTTTC. Protein: CASRRGSGANVLTF.

The chain employs TRBV4-2 and TRBJ2-2, with 12 nucleotides matching TRBD2. J was trimmed by 0 bases and V by 0 bases; bases with no gene match: 11. In germline, CDR1 is LGHNA, CDR2 YNFKEQ. This CDR3 region has 21 residues. CDR3: CASSQDRQLASGGANTGELFF. The CDR3 bases are TGTGCCAGCAGCCAAGATCGTCAACTGGCTAGCGGGGGGGCGAACACCGGGGAGCTGTTTTTT.

For the CDR3, the DNA is TGTGCCAGCAGCTTAGATATACAGCAGAACACTGAAGCTTTCTTT. As protein: CASSLDIQQNTEAFF. This rearrangement joins TRBV7-2 to TRBJ1-1; unclear D gene. The CDR3 totals 15 residues. The germline gives CDR1 SGHTA, CDR2 FQGNSA. V lost 1 base, J lost 1 base, and 10 bases lay in between.

The genes are TRBV3-1 (or the pseudogene TRBV3-2) and TRBJ1-3, with 9 bases that match TRBD1. The germline gives CDR1 LGHDT, CDR2 YNNKEL (reference sequence). The CDR3 runs 17 residues. The J segment lost 3 bases and the V segment lost 0 bases, leaving 6 bases of the junction unmatched. The CDR3 loop reads CASSQDVQGANGNTIYF. CDR3 bases: TGTGCCAGCAGCCAAGATGTACAGGGGGCTAATGGAAACACCATATATTTT.